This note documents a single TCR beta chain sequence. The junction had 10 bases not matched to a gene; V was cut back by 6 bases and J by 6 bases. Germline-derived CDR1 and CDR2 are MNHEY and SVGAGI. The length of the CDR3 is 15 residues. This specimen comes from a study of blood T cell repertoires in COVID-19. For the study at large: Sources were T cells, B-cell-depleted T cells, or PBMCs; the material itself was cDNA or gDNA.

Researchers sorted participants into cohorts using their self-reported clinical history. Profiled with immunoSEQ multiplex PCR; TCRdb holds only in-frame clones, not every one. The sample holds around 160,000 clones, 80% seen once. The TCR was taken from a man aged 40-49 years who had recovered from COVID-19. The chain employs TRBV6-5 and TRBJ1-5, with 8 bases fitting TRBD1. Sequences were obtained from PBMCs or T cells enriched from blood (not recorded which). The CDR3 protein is CASRMGQGAVQPQHF. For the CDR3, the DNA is TGTGCCAGCAGAATGGGGCAGGGGGCAGTTCAGCCCCAGCATTTT.